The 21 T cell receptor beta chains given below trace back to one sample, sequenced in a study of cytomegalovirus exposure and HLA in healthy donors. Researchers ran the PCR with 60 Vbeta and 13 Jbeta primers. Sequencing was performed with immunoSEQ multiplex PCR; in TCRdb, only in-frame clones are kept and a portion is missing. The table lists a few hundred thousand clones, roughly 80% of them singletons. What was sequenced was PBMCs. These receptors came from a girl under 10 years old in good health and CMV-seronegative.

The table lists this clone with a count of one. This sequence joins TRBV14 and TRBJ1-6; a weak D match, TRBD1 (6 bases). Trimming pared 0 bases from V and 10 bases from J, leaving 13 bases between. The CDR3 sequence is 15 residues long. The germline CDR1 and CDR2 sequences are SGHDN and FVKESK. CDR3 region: CASSQDRTAYSPLHF. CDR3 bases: TGTGCCAGCAGCCAAGATCGGACAGCATACTCACCCCTCCACTTT.

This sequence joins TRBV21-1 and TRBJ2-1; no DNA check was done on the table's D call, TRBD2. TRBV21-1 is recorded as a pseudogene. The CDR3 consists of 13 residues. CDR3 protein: CASRERANNEQFF. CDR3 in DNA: TGTGCCAGCAGAGAGCGGGCAAACAATGAGCAGTTCTTC.

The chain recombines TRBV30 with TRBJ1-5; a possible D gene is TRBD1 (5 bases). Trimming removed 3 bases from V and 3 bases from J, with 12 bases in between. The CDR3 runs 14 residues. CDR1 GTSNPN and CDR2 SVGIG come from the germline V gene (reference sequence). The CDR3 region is CAWSPDSSNQPQHF. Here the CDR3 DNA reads TGTGCCTGGAGCCCCGACAGTTCCAATCAGCCCCAGCATTTT.

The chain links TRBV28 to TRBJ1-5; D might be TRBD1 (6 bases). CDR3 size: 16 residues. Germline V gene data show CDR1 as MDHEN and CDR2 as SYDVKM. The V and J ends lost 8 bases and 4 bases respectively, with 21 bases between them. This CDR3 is CASSLGGALGNQPQHF. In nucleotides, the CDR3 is TGTGCCAGCTCGCTTGGGGGGGCCCTTGGGAATCAGCCCCAGCATTTT.

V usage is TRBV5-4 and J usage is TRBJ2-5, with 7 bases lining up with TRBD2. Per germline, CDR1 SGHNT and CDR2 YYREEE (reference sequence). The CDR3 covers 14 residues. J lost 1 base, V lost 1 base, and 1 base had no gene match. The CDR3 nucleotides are TGTGCCAGCAGCTTGAGCGGGATCCAAGAGACCCAGTACTTC. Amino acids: CASSLSGIQETQYF.

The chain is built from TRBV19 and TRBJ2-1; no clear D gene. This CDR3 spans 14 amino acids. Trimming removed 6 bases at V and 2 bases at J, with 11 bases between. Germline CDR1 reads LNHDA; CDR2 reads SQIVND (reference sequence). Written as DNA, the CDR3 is TGTGCCAGTAGCAGTCAAGTTCCCTACAATGAGCAGTTCTTC. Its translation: CASSSQVPYNEQFF.

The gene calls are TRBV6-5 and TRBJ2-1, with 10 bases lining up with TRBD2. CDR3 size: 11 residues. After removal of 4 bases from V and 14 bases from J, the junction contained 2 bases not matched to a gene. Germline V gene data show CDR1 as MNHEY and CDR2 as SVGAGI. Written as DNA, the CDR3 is TGTGCCAGCAGTTTAGGGACTAGCGAGTTCTTC. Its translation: CASSLGTSEFF.

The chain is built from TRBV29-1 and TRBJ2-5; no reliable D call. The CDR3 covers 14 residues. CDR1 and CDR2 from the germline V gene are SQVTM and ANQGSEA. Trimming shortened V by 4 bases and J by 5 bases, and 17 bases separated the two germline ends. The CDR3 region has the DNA TGCAGCGTTGGGAGACCGCAGCGAGAGGAGACCCAGTACTTC. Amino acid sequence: CSVGRPQREETQYF.

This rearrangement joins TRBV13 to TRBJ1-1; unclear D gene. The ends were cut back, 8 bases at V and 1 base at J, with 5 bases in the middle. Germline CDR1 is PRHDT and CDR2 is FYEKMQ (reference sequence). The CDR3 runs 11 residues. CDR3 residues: CASARNTEAFF. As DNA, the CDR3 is TGTGCCAGCGCCAGGAACACTGAAGCTTTCTTT.

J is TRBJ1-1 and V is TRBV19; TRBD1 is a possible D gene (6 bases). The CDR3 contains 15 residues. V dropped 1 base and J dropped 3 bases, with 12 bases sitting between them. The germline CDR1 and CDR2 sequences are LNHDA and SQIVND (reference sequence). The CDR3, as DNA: TGTGCCAGTAGTATAGTGGCCAGGGGAGACACTGAAGCTTTCTTT. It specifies CASSIVARGDTEAFF.

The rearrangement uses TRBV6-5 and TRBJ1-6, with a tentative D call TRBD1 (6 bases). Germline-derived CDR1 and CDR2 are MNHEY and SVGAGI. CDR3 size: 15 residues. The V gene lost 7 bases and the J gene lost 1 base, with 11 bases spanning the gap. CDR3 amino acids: CASIRTASYNSPLHF. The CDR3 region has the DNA TGTGCCAGCATTAGGACAGCGTCCTATAATTCACCCCTCCACTTT.

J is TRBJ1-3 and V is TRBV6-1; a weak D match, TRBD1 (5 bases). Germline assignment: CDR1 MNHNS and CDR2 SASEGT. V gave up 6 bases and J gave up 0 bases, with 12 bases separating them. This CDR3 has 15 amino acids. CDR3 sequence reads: CASRNSGLSGNTIYF. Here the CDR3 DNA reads TGTGCCAGCAGAAACTCAGGGCTCTCTGGAAACACCATATATTTT.

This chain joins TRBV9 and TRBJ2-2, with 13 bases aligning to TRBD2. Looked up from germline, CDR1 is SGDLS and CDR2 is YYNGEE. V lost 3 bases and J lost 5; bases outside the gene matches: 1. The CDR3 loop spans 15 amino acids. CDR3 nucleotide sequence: TGTGCCAGCAGCGGACTAGCGGGAGGAACCGGGGAGCTGTTTTTT. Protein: CASSGLAGGTGELFF.

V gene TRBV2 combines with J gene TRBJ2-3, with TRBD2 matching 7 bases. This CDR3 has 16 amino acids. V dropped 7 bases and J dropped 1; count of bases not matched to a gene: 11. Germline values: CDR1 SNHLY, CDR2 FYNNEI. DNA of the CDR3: TGTGCCAGCACCCGAAGAGCGGGGCGGCGCACAGATACGCAGTATTTT. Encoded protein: CASTRRAGRRTDTQYF. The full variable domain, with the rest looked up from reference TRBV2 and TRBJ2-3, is EPEVTQTPSHQVTQMGQEVILRCVPISNHLYFYWYRQILGQKVEFLVSFYNNEISEKSEIFDDQFSVERPDGSNFTLKIRSTKLEDSAMYFCASTRRAGRRTDTQYFGPGTRLTVL.

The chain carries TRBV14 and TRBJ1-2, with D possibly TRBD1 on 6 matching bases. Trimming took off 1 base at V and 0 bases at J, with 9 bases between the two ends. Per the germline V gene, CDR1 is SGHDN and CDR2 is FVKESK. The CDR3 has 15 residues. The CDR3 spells CASSQVQGTNYGYTF. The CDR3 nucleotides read TGTGCCAGCAGCCAAGTACAGGGTACTAACTATGGCTACACCTTC.

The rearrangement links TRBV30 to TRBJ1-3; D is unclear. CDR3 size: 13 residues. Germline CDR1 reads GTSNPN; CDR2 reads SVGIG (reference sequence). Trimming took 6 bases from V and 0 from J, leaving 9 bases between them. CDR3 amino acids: CACDTISGNTIYF. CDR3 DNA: TGTGCCTGTGACACGATCTCTGGAAACACCATATATTTT.

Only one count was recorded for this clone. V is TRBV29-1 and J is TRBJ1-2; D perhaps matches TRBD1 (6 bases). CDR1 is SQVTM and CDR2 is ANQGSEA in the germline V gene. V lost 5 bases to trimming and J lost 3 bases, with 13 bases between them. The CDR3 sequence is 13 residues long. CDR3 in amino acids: CSVSDRNYYGYTF. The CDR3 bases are TGCAGCGTTTCTGACAGGAATTACTATGGCTACACCTTC.

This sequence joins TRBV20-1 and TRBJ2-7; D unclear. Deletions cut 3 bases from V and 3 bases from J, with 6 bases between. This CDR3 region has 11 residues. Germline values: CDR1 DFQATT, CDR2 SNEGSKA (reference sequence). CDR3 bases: TGCAGTGCTAGTTGGAGCTACGAGCAGTACTTC. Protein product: CSASWSYEQYF.

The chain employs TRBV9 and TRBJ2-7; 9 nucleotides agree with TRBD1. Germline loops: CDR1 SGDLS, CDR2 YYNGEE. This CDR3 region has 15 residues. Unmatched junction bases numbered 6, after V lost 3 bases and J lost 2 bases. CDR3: CASSARGQGTYEQYF. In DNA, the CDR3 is TGTGCCAGCAGCGCCCGGGGACAGGGTACCTACGAGCAGTACTTC. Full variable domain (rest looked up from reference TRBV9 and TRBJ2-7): DSGVTQTPKHLITATGQRVTLRCSPRSGDLSVYWYQQSLDQGLQFLIQYYNGEERAKGNILERFSAQQFPDLHSELNLSSLELGDSALYFCASSARGQGTYEQYFGPGTRLTVT.

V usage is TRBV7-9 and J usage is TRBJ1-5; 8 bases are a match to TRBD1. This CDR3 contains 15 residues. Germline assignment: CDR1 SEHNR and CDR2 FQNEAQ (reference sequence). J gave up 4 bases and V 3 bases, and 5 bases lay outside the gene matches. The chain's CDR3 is CASSLGQDFNQPQHF. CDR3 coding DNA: TGTGCCAGCAGCTTGGGACAGGACTTTAATCAGCCCCAGCATTTT.

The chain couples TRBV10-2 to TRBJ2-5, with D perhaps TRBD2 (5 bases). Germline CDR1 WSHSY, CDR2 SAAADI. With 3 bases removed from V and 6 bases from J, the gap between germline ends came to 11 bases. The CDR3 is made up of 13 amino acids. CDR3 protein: CASSDVLAQTQYF. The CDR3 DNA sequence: TGCGCCAGCAGTGACGTGCTAGCTCAGACCCAGTACTTC.